In its sample, the clone carrying this T cell receptor (beta chain) was seen many times. The antigen is unknown. Every individual TCR cDNA molecule carried its own unique molecular identifier, which allowed correction of PCR and sequencing errors. TCRdb analysed the 5' RACE reads with MiXCR anew, one entry per CDR3 protein. The sample yields 6,000 to 9,000 distinct CDR3 sequences, about 5% seen once. The entry originates in a study of spatial heterogeneity in lung cancer. Study-level information: Every unique TCR and UMI combination, on average, appeared more than ten times in raw reads. Study-level results: Relative to follow-up, resection was when ubiquitous expanded tumor TCRs appeared more in blood.

The CDR3 totals 13 residues. Germline V CDR1 and CDR2: SQVTM, ANQGSEA. The germline V and J ends were trimmed by 6 bases and 3 bases, with 15 bases remaining between them. The sample's time point: sample taken at primary tumor resection. Extraction of whole RNA from tumor, nontumor lung or frozen PBMC preceded unsorted sequencing. Samples came from roughly 72 TRACERx patients with untreated early-stage lung cancer. The rearrangement links TRBV29-1 to TRBJ2-7; possible D gene TRBD1, 6 bases. The source is a male donor with early-stage non-small cell lung cancer. This specimen was PBMCs, taken at surgery. The CDR3 DNA reads TGCAGCGTCCGGGACAACGCTAACTACGAGCAGTACTTC. Translating it yields CSVRDNANYEQYF.